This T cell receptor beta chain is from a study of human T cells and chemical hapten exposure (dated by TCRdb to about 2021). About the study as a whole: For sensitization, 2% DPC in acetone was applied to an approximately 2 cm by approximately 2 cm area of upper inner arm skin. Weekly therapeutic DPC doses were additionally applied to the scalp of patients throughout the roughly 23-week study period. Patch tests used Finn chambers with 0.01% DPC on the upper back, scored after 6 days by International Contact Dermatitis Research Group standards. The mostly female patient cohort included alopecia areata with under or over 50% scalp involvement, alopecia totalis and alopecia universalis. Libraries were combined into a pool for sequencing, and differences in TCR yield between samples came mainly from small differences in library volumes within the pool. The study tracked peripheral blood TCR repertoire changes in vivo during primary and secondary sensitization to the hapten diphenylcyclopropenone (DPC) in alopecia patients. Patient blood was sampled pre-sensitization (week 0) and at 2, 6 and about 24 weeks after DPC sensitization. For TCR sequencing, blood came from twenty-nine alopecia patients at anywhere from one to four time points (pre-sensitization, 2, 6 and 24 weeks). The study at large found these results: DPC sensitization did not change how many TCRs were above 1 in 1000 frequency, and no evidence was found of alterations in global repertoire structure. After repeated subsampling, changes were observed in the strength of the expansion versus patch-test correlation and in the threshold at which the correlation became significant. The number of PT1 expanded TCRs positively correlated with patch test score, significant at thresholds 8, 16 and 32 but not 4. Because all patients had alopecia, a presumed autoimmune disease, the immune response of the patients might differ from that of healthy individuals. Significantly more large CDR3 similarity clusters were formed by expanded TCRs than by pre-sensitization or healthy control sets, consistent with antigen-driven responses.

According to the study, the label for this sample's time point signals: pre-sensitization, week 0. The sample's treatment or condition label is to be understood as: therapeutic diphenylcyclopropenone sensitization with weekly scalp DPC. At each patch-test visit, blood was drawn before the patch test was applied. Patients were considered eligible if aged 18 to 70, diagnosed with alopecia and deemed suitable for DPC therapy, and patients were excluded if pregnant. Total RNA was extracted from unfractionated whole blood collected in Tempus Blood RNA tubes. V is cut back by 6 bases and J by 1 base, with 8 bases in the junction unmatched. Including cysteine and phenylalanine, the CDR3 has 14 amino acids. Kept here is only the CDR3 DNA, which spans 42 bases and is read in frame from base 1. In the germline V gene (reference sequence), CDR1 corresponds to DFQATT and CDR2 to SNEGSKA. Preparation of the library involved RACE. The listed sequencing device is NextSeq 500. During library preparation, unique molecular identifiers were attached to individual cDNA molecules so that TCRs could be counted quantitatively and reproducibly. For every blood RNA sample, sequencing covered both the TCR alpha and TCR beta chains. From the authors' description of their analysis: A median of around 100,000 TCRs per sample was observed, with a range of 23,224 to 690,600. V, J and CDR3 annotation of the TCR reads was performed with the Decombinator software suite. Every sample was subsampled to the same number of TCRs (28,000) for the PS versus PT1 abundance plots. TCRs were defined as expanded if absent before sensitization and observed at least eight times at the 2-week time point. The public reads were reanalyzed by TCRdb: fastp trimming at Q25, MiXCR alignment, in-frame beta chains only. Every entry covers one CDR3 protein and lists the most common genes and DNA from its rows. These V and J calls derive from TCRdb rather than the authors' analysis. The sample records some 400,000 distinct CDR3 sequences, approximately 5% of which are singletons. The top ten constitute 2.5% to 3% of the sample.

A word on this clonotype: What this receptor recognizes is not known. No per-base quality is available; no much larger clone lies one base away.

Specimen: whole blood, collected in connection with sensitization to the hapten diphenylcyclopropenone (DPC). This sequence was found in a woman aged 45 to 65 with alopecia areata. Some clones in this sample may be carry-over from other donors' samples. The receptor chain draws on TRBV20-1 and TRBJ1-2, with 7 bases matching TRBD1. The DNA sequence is TGCAGTGCCCTAAAGGGACAGTTTAACTATGGCTACACCTTC. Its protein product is CSALKGQFNYGYTF.